The 2 T cell receptor beta chains reported below all come from one sample, sequenced in a study of T cell responses to AZD1222 COVID-19 vaccine. Sequencing was performed with immunoSEQ multiplex PCR; in TCRdb, only in-frame clones are kept and a portion is missing. The data show approximately 120,000 clones, 88% seen once. Source: peripheral blood, taken on day 0 of AZD1222 vaccination. The receptors were sampled from an adult in good health.

The CDR3: CASSRSTDTQYF. The CDR3 DNA reads as TGTGCCAGCTCAAGGAGCACAGATACGCAGTATTTT. The chain employs TRBV18 and TRBJ2-3; D ambiguous. The CDR3 is 12 residues long. The V end lost 5 bases, the J end lost 0 bases, and 3 bases lay between the germline ends. Germline V gene data show CDR1 as KGHSH and CDR2 as LQKENI.

With regard to this clone: At one end the junction does not follow the germline gene, possibly because of a read error. The chain uses TRBV12-5 and TRBJ1-6; maybe TRBD1 (5 bases). The CDR3 loop spans 16 amino acids. Germline V gene data show CDR1 as LGHNT and CDR2 as FRNRAP. The CDR3 region has the DNA TGTGCTAGTGGCTTGGTACTTCCAGGACAAATTCCACCCCTCCACTTT. It specifies CASGLVLPGQIPPLHF.